The clone carrying this TCR beta chain was seen a few times. The antigen is not known. The record originates from a study of OX40 agonist ivuxolimab in advanced cancers. Study details: The treatment was a fully human IgG2 OX40 agonist, ivuxolimab. General observations from the study: Clonal expansion from baseline to week 6 occurred in both CD4+ and CD8+ T cells.

TCRdb keeps only in-frame clones here, not all; method: immunoSEQ multiplex PCR. In the table there are 70,000 to 85,000 clones, approximately 81% of which are singletons. There are 14 residues in the CDR3. In germline, CDR1 is SGDLS, CDR2 YYNGEE. V lost 4 bases to trimming and J lost 6 bases, with 16 bases between them. The sequence came from an adult with an advanced solid tumor such as melanoma, head and neck, liver or kidney cancer. This material consisted of CD4+ or CD8+ T cells sorted from blood, taken in a trial of the OX40 agonist ivuxolimab. This chain uses TRBV9 with TRBJ1-1; D not certain. CDR3 region: CASSIDGRVAEAFF. In DNA, the CDR3 is TGTGCCAGCAGCATAGATGGGAGAGTCGCTGAAGCTTTCTTT.